This T cell receptor (beta chain) was captured by sequencing in a study of T cell responses to AZD1222 COVID-19 vaccine. Method: immunoSEQ multiplex PCR; TCRdb's copy keeps in-frame clones and lacks some. The data hold over 110,000 clones, with around 89% observed a single time. Trimming cost V 3 bases and J 0 bases, with 2 bases left between them. CDR1 is SGHRS and CDR2 is YFSETQ in the germline V gene. The CDR3 loop spans 12 amino acids. Points on this clone: This sample includes further DNA sequences coding for the same CDR3.

The sequence was collected from an adult in good health. This specimen consisted of peripheral blood, obtained on day 0 of AZD1222 vaccination. The chain uses TRBV5-1 and TRBJ2-3; no firm D call. CDR3 sequence reads: CASSSSTDTQYF. CDR3 in DNA: TGCGCCAGCAGCTCCAGCACAGATACGCAGTATTTT.